Below, 4 T cell receptor beta chains from the same sample are listed, as sequenced in a study of naive and memory T cell subsets (dated by TCRdb to 2015 to 2018). The library was made by 5' RACE. This sample was sequenced with an Illumina MiSeq. The ligated cDNA was amplified in four rounds of PCR with nested alpha and beta constant region primers together with the SP2 primer. TCRdb trimmed public reads at Q25 via fastp, called clones via MiXCR and kept in-frame beta chains. Duplicate CDR3 protein sequences are folded into a single record with the most common DNA and genes. The sample has 56,000 or so distinct CDR3 sequences on record, about 8.3% of them singletons. Around 9.8% of the sample belongs to the ten largest clones. Using 3' ligation of a UMI-containing oligonucleotide to TCR cDNA, the study laid out a robust and sensitive protocol to amplify, sequence and analyze TCRs. All receptors come from a female donor in good health.

Ten or more counts support this clonotype. The rearrangement uses TRBV3-1 and TRBJ2-2, with 7 bases identical to TRBD1. Losses at the gene ends were 2 bases for V and 5 bases for J; bases not matched to a gene: 8. CDR1 is LGHDT, CDR2 YNNKEL, per germline (reference sequence). This CDR3 region has 16 residues. As DNA, the CDR3 is TGTGCCAGCAGCCAAAAGGGGGCCGGGAAGACCGGGGAGCTGTTTTTT. It is translated as CASSQKGAGKTGELFF.

The rearrangement joins TRBV5-6 to TRBJ2-6; D is unresolved. V lost 2 bases and J 0 bases, leaving 3 bases between the germline ends. This CDR3 contains 14 residues. CDR1 is SGHDT, CDR2 YYEEEE, per germline. CDR3: CASSFISGANVLTF. Written as DNA, the CDR3 is TGTGCCAGCAGCTTTATCTCTGGGGCCAACGTCCTGACTTTC.

This clonotype was seen at least ten times. The rearrangement uses TRBV5-1 and TRBJ1-1, with D unresolved. Germline V gene data show CDR1 as SGHRS and CDR2 as YFSETQ. The germline V and J ends were trimmed by 4 bases and 2 bases, with 6 bases remaining between them. This CDR3 is built from 12 residues. CDR3 protein: CASSRGNTEAFF. For the CDR3, the DNA is TGCGCCAGCAGCAGAGGTAACACTGAAGCTTTCTTT.

This chain connects TRBV5-5 to TRBJ1-6; tentatively, D is TRBD1 (5 bases). The CDR3 extends over 15 amino acids. The V end was cut by 0 bases, the J end by 7 bases, with 11 bases between. The germline gives CDR1 SGHKS, CDR2 YYEKEE (reference sequence). The CDR3 reads CASSLEGSQNSPLHF. The CDR3 DNA is TGTGCCAGCAGCTTGGAGGGGAGTCAAAATTCACCCCTCCACTTT.